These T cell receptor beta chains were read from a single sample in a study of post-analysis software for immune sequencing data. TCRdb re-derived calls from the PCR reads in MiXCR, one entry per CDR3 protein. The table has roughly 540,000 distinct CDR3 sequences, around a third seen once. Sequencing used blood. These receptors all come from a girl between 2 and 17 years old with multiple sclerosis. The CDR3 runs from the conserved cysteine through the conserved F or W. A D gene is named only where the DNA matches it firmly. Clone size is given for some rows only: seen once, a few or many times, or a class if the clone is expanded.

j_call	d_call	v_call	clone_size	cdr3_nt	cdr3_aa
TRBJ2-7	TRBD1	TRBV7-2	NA	TGTGCCAGCAGCCATCGACAGGGACCAAGCTACGAGCAGTACTTC	CASSHRQGPSYEQYF
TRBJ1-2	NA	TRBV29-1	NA	TGCAGCGGCGGGACAAGCTATGGCTACACCTTC	CSGGTSYGYTF
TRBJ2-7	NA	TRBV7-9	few	TGTGCCAGCAGCCCTTTGGGACGGAGCTCCTACGAGCAGTACTTC	CASSPLGRSSYEQYF
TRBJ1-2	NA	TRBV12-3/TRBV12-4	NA	TGTGCCAGCAGTCCTAGAAAAACGCCGGGAAAACCAAACTATGGCTACACCTTC	CASSPRKTPGKPNYGYTF
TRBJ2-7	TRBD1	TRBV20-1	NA	TGCAGTGCTAGAGATCCGACGGTAGGACAGGGGTACGAGCAGCACTTC	CSARDPTVGQGYEQHF
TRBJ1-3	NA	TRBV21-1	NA	TGTGCCAGCAGCAAGGGCGGGGCGGATGGAAACACCATATATTTT	CASSKGGADGNTIYF
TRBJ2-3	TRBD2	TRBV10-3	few	TGTGCCATCAGTCAGACACTAGCGGGGGGGCCAGATACGCAGTATTTT	CAISQTLAGGPDTQYF
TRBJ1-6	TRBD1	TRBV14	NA	TGTGCCAGCAGCTCCCAGGGGGGCTCCTATAATTCACCCCTCCACTTT	CASSSQGGSYNSPLHF
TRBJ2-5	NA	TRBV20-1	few	TGCAGTGCTGAATCCACCGATTGGACGCAAGAGACCCAGTACTTC	CSAESTDWTQETQYF
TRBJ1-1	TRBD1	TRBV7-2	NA	TGTGCCAGCAGCCCCGCGACAGGGCGCGCTGAAGCTTTCTTT	CASSPATGRAEAFF
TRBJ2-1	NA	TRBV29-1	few	TGCAGCGTTGAGGAGGCAGGGCGTGCCACCTGGAATGAGCAGTTCTTC	CSVEEAGRATWNEQFF
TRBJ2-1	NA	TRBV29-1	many	TGCAGCGTTGGGGGGGCCGGTGAGCAGTTCTTC	CSVGGAGEQFF